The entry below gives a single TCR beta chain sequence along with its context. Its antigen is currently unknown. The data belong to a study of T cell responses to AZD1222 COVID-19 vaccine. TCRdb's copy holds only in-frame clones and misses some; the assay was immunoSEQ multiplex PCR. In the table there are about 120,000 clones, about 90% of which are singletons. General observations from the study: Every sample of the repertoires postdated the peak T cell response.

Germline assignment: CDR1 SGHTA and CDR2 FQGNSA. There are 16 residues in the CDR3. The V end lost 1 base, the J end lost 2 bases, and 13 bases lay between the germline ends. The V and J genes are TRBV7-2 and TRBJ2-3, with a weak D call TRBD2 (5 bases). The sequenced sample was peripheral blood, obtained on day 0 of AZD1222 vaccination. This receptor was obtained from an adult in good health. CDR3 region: CASSLGSGPTTDTQYF. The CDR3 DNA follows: TGTGCCAGCAGCTTAGGAAGCGGTCCTACCACAGATACGCAGTATTTT.